This T cell receptor beta chain was sequenced in a study of beta chain features in type 1 diabetes. Overall study: No age, gender or cell yield differences were seen between patients and healthy donors. Examined across all samples were around 110,000,000 sorted cells.

Regarding the study as a whole: Shortening of TCRB CDR3s, moderate but significant, appeared in all four CD4+ subsets of Type 1 diabetes patients. Because the template was cDNA, high-expressing cells might be over-represented.

Trimming removed 2 bases from V and 2 bases from J, with 19 bases in between. This CDR3 region has 18 residues. From germline, CDR1 is SGHTA and CDR2 FQGNSA. This clone was recorded a few times. No antigen is known for it. All of the isolated RNA was reverse transcribed, so expressed TCRB transcripts were sequenced. Roughly 3.6 million reads were obtained on average from naive, central memory and regulatory T cell samples. The data were produced by immunoSEQ multiplex PCR, yet TCRdb's version contains in-frame clones alone and is incomplete. The sample contains roughly 70,000 clones, more than 45% of which appear only once.

The sequence was collected from a man aged 25-40 years with type 1 diabetes. Sequencing was performed on central memory CD4+ T cells from blood. The chain joins TRBV7-2 to TRBJ2-1; TRBD2 might be the D (6 bases). CDR3 sequence: CASSLLSAGSRTYNEQFF. CDR3 in DNA: TGTGCCAGCAGCTTACTCTCGGCCGGGAGCCGAACCTACAATGAGCAGTTCTTC.